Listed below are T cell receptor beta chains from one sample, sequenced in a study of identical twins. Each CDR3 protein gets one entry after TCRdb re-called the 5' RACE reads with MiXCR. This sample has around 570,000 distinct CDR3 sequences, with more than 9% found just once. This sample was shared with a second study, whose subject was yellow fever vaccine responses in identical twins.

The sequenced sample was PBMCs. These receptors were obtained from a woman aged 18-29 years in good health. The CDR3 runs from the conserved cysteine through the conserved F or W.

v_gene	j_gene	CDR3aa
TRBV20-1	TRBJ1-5	CSAKPGQGDQPQHF
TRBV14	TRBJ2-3	CASSPEGIGTDTQYF
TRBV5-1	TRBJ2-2	CASSLGAPQPGELFF
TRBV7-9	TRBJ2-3	CASSLRTSVSTDTQYF
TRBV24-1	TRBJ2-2	CATSDRTSENTGELFF
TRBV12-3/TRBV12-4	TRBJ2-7	CASSLQGSGTYEQYF
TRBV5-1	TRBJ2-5	CASSSGDYPTQETQYF
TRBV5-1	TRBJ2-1	CASSLIVGGYNEQFF
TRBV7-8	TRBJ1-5	CASSLATTRDSLSNQPQHF
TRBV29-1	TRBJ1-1	CSVGGLRAEAFF
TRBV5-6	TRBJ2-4	CASSPGQGRNIQYF
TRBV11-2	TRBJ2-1	CASSYSVGEQFF
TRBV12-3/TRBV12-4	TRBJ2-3	CASSGTITQYF
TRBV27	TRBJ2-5	CASSLVAPSTQYF
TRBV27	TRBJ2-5	CASTSEGRLAGVLETQYF
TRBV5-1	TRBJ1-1	CASRLQQGWLDTEAFF
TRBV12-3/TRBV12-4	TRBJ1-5	CASTLGTGSNQPQHF
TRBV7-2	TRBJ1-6	CASSSEVGGGDSPLHF
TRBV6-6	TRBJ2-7	CASSKGYTYEQYF
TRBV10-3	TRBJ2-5	CAIREDSQETQYF
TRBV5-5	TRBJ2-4	CASSLDPDRGIQYF
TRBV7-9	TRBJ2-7	CASSPIGRPLSYEQYF
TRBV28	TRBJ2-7	CASAYGLAYEQYF
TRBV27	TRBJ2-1	CASSPLGGAGSYNEQFF
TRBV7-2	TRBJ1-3	CASSMTGAGNTIYF
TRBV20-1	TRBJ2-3	CSARGDSLATDTQYF
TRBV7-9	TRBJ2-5	CASSPWDIGMETQYF
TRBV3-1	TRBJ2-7	CASSQETPGLYEQYF
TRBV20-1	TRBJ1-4	CSAPGEEMGKLFF
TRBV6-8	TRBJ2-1	CASNSGTGENEQFF
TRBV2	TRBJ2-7	CASSEGFLKDRYEQYF
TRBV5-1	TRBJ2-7	CASRPGLAGYEQYF
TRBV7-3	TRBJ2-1	CASSFPGLAGGRSLDEQFF
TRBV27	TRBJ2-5	CASSRMALGQETQYF
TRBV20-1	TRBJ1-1	CSTFRSEAFF